This entry features one TCR beta chain sequence. No antigen is known for it. Repertoires were generated with immunoSEQ multiplex PCR, while TCRdb's copy carries only in-frame clones and drops some. The table has 180,000 or so clones, about 93% seen once. This sample is drawn from a study of T cell responses to AZD1222 COVID-19 vaccine. Study details: Second-dose timings of about 4 or about 12 weeks were pooled.

General observations from the study: Across the whole spike, CD4 TCRs peaked at regions 160-218 and 743-854. A rise in Spike-specific TCR breadth and depth followed two AZD1222 doses.

V shed 1 base and J shed 3 bases, with 9 bases lying between them. This CDR3 is 15 amino acids long. Germline V gene sequence: CDR1 SEHNR, CDR2 FQNEAQ (reference sequence). V and J are TRBV7-9 and TRBJ2-2; no clear D. This material consisted of peripheral blood, taken on day 0 of AZD1222 vaccination. This receptor was taken from an adult in good health. The CDR3 nucleotides read TGTGCCAGCAGCTTAGAGGTCAGGTACACCGGGGAGCTGTTTTTT. Translation: CASSLEVRYTGELFF. The full variable domain, rest sourced from reference TRBV7-9 and TRBJ2-2, is DTGVSQNPRHKITKRGQNVTFRCDPISEHNRLYWYRQTLGQGPEFLTYFQNEAQLEKSRLLSDRFSAERPKGSFSTLEIQRTEQGDSAMYLCASSLEVRYTGELFFGEGSRLTVL.